The present TCR beta chain was sequenced within a study of graft-versus-host responses after intestinal transplantation. Study information: In this cohort, recipients had multivisceral, liver-intestinal, or isolated intestinal transplants.

The table came from immunoSEQ multiplex PCR; TCRdb's copy has only in-frame clones and leaves some out. The data hold about 120,000 clones, with roughly 96% observed a single time. Study-wide points: HvG clone declines early post-transplant were associated with peak circulating GvH levels. Allografts carried high graft-versus-host to host-versus-graft clonal ratios in patients having graft-donor T cell macrochimerism.

Germline CDR1 MNHEY, CDR2 SMNVEV (reference sequence). CDR3 size: 14 residues. The V end was cut by 6 bases, the J end by 1 base, with 12 bases between. Of note for this clone: Its antigen is currently unknown.

This clonotype originated in a human donor who received an intestinal transplant. The chain couples TRBV27 to TRBJ2-5; D is unresolved. The source was unstimulated CD8+ T cells sorted from spleen or lymph node cells, collected before intestinal transplant. As DNA, the CDR3 is TGTGCCAGCAGATCTGAGGCGTTCCAAGAGACCCAGTACTTC. This encodes CASRSEAFQETQYF.